A single T cell receptor beta chain is shown here with its context. Its antigen is not known. About 10^5 TCR templates were assayed per sample. The data were produced by immunoSEQ multiplex PCR, yet TCRdb's version contains in-frame clones alone and is incomplete. The sample comprises about 94,000 clones, 94% of which are singletons, and less than 0.4% rests with the top ten. This CDR3 region has 12 residues. Trimming removed 7 bases from V and 8 bases from J, with 14 bases in between. Germline assignment: CDR1 LNHDA and CDR2 SQIVND (reference sequence). The data were obtained in a study of siplizumab effects on memory and regulatory T cells. Study conclusions and caveats: Treg-derived clones made up an average of roughly 70% of mappable alloreactive CD4+ clones with siplizumab and about 26% in controls. Greater diversity than memory cells seemed evident in naive T cells, which also appeared to be major alloresponse contributors. Suppressive activity of Tregs proliferating in siplizumab cultures remained unconfirmed.

Sequences were obtained from non-Treg CD4+ T cells sorted from blood. J is TRBJ1-1 and V is TRBV19; D uncertain. This clonotype was sampled from a human donor in good health. The CDR3 sequence: CASIKAPTEAFF. CDR3 sequence (DNA): TGTGCCAGTATTAAGGCCCCCACGGAAGCTTTCTTT.